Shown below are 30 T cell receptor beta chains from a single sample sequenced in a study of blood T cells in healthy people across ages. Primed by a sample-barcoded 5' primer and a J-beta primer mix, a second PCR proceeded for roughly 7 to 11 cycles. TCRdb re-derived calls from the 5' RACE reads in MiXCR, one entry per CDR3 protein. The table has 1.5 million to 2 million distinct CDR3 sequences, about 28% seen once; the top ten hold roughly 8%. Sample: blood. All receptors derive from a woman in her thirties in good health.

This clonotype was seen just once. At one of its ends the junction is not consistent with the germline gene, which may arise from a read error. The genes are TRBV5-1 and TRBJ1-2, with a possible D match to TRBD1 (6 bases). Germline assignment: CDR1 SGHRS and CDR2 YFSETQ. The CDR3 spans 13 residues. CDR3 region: CASSLQGNNGYTF. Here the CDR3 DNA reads TGCGCCAGCAGCTTACAGGGTAACAATGGCTACACCTTC.

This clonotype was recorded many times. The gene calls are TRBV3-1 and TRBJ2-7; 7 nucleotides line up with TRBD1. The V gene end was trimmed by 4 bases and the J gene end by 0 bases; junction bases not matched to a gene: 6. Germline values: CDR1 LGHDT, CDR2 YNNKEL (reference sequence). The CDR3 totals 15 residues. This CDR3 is CASSRRQGRSYEQYF. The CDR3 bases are TGTGCCAGCAGCCGTCGACAGGGCCGCTCCTACGAGCAGTACTTC.

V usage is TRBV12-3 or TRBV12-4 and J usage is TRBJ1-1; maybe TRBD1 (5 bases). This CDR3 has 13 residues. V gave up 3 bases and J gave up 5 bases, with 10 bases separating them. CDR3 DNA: TGTGCCAGCAGTTTGTTGGGGCGGACTGAAGCTTTCTTT. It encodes CASSLLGRTEAFF.

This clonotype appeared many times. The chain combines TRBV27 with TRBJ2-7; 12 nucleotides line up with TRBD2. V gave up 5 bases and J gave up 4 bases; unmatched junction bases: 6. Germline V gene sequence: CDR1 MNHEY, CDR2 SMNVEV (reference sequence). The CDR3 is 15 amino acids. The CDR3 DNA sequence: TGTGCCAGCAGTCCTATCCTAGCGGGAGGGTACGAGCAGTACTTC. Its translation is CASSPILAGGYEQYF.

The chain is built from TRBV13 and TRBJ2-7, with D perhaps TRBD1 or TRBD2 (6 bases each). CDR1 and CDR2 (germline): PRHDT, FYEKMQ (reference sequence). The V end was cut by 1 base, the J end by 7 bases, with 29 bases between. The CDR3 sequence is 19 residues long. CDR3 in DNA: TGTGCCAGCAGCTTAGCCGCAGGGGACCTAGCGCCTACCTACAATGAGCAGTACTTC. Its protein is CASSLAAGDLAPTYNEQYF. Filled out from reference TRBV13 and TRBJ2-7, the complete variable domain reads AAGVIQSPRHLIKEKRETATLKCYPIPRHDTVYWYQQGPGQDPQFLISFYEKMQSDKGSIPDRFSAQQFSDYHSELNMSSLELGDSALYFCASSLAAGDLAPTYNEQYFGPGTRLTVT.

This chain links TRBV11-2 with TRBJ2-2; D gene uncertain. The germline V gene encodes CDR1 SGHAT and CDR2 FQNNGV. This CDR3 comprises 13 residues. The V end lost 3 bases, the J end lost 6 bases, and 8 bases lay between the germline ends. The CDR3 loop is CASSFLAPGELFF. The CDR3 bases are TGTGCCAGCAGCTTTTTGGCCCCCGGGGAGCTGTTTTTT.

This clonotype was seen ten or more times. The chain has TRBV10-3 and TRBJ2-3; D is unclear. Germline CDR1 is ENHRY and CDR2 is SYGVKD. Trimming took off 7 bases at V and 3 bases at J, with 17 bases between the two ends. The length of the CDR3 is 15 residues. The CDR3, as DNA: TGTGCCATCATGCCCGCCATGAGCGAGACAGATACGCAGTATTTT. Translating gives CAIMPAMSETDTQYF.

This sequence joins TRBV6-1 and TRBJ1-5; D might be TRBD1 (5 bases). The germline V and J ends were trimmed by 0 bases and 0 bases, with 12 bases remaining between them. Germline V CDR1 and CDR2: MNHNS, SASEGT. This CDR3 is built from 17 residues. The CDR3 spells CASSEAPGRYSNQPQHF. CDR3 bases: TGTGCCAGCAGTGAAGCGCCGGGACGGTATAGCAATCAGCCCCAGCATTTT.

The CDR3 nucleotides are TGTGCCTGTTTTAAGGATGGGTACAGCAATCAGCCCCAGCATTTT. Residues: CACFKDGYSNQPQHF. This chain links TRBV7-2 with TRBJ1-5, with D unclear. Trimming shortened V by 11 bases and J by 1 base, and 18 bases separated the two germline ends. CDR3 length: 15 amino acids. Germline lookup yields CDR1 SGHTA and CDR2 FQGNSA.

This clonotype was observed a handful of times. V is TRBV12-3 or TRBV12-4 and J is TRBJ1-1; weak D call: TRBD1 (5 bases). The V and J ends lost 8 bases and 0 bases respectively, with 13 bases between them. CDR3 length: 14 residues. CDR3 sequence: CASQDGGMNTEAFF. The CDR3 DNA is TGTGCCAGCCAAGACGGGGGGATGAACACTGAAGCTTTCTTT.

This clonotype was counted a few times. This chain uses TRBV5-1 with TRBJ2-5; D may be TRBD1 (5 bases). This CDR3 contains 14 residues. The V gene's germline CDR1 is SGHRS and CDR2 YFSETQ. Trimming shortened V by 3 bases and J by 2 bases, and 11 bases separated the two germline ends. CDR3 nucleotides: TGCGCCAGCAGCTCAGGACACCCGCAAGAGACCCAGTACTTC. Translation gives CASSSGHPQETQYF.

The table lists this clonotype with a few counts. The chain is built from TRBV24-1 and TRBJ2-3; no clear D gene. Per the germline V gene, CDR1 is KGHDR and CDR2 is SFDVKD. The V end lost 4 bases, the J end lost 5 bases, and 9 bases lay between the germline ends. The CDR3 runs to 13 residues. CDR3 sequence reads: CATSDLTRDTQYF. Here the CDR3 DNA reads TGTGCCACCAGTGACCTCACAAGAGATACGCAGTATTTT.

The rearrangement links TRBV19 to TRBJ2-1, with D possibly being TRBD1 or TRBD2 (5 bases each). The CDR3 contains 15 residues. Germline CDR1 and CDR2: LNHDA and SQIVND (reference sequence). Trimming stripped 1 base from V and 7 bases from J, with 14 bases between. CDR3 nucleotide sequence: TGTGCCAGTAGTATAGTCCCCGGGACCTCTAATGAGCAGTTCTTC. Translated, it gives CASSIVPGTSNEQFF.

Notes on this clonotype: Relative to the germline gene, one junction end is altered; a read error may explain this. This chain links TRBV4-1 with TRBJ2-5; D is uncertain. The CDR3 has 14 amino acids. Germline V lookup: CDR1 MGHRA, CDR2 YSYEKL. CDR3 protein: CASIQEQTRKTQYF. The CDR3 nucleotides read TGCGCTAGCATCCAAGAACAGACGCGAAAGACCCAGTACTTC.

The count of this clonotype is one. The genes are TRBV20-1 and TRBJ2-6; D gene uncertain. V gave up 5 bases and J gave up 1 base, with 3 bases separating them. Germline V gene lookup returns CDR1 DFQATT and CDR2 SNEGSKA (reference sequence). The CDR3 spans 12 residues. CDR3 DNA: TGCAGTGCTCTTTCTGGGGCCAACGTCCTGACTTTC. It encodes CSALSGANVLTF.

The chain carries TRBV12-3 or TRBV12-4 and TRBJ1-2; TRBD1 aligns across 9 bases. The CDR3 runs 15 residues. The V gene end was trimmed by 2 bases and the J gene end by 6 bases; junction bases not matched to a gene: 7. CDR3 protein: CASSLPVTGGDGYTF. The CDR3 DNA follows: TGTGCCAGCAGTTTACCCGTAACAGGGGGCGATGGCTACACCTTC.

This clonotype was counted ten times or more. The CDR3, as DNA: TGTGCCAGCAGTTATTCCACAGGGGCGTCTAACTATGGCTACACCTTC. It yields the protein CASSYSTGASNYGYTF. The chain links TRBV6-5 to TRBJ1-2, with 7 bases that match TRBD1. This CDR3 contains 16 residues. Trimming cost V 3 bases and J 0 bases; bases outside gene matches: 7. CDR1 is MNHEY and CDR2 is SVGAGI in the germline V gene.

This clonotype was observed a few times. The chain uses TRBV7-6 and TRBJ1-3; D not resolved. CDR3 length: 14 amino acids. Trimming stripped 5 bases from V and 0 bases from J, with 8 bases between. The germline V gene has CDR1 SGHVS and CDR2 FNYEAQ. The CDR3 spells CASSPSNSGNTIYF. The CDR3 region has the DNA TGTGCCAGCAGCCCCTCGAACTCTGGAAACACCATATATTTT.

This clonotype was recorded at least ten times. CDR3 protein: CASSKRGANEQYF. CDR3 nucleotides: TGTGCCAGCAGCAAACGAGGTGCGAACGAGCAGTACTTC. V usage is TRBV7-2 and J usage is TRBJ2-7; no clear D. This CDR3 region has 13 residues. Germline V gives CDR1 SGHTA, CDR2 FQGNSA. V lost 5 bases to trimming and J lost 5 bases, with 13 bases between them. Variable domain in full (rest from reference TRBV7-2 and TRBJ2-7): GAGVSQSPSNKVTEKGKDVELRCDPISGHTALYWYRQSLGQGLEFLIYFQGNSAPDKSGLPSDRFSAERTGGSVSTLTIQRTQQEDSAVYLCASSKRGANEQYFGPGTRLTVT.

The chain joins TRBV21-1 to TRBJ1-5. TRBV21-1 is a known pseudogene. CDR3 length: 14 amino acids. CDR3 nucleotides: TGTGCCAGCAGCAGGTCAAGGGTGGAACAGCCCCAGCATTTT. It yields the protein CASSRSRVEQPQHF.

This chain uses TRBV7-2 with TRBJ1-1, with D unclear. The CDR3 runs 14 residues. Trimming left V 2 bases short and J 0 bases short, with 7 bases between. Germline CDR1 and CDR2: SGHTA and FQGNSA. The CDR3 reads CASSLRIMNTEAFF. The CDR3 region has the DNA TGTGCCAGCAGCTTAAGAATCATGAACACTGAAGCTTTCTTT.

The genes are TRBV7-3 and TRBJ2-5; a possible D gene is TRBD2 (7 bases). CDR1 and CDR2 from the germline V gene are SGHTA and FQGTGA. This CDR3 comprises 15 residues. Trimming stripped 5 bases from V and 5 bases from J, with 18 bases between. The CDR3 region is CASSPTRGAGETQYF. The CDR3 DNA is TGTGCCAGCAGCCCTACCCGGGGGGCTGGGGAGACCCAGTACTTC.

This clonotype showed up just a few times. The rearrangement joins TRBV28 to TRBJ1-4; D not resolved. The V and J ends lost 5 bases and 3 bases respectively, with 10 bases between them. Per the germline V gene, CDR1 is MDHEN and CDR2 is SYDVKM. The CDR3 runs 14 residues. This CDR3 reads CASSPLGANEKLFF. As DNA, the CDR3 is TGTGCCAGCAGTCCGCTTGGGGCTAATGAAAAACTGTTTTTT.

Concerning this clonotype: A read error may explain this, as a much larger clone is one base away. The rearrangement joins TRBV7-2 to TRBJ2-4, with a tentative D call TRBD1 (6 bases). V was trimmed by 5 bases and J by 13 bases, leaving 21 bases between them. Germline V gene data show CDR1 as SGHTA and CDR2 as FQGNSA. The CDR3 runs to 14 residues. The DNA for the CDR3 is TGTGCCAGCAGCCCCCCAGGGGCCAACTACGGGCAGTACTTC. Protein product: CASSPPGANYGQYF.

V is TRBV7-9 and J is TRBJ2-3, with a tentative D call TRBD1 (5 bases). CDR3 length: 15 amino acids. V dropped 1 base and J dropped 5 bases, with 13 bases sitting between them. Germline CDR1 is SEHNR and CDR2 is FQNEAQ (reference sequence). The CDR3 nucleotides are TGTGCCAGCAGCTTAGGTCCAGGGCGCATAGATACGCAGTATTTT. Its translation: CASSLGPGRIDTQYF.

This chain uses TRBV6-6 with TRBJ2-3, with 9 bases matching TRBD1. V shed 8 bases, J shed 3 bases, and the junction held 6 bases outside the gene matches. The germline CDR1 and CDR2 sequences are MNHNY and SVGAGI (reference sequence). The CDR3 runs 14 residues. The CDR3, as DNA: TGTGCCAGCCTGGGACAGGGTTCAACAGATACGCAGTATTTT. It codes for CASLGQGSTDTQYF.

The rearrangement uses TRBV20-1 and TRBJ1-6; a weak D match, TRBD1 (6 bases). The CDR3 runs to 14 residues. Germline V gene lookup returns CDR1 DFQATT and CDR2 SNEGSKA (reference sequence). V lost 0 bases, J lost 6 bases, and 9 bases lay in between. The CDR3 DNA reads TGCAGTGCTAGAGATCTGGACAGTAATTCACCCCTCCACTTT. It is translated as CSARDLDSNSPLHF.

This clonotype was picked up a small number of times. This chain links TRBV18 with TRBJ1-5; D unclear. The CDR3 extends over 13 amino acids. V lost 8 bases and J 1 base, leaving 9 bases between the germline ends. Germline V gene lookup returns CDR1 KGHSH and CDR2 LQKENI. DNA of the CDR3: TGTGCCAGCCAGCCTGGCAGCAATCAGCCCCAGCATTTT. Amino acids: CASQPGSNQPQHF.

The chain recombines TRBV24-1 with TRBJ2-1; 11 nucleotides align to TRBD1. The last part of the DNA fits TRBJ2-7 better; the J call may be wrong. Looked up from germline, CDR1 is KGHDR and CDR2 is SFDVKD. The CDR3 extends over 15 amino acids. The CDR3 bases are TGTGCCACCAGTGAAGGGACAGGGGGAGCGTACGAGCAGTACTTC. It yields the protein CATSEGTGGAYEQYF.

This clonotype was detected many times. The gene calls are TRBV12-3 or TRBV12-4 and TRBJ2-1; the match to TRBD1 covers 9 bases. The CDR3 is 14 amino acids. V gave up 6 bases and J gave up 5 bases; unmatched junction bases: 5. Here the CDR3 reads CASSQDRGNNEQFF. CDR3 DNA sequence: TGTGCCAGCAGCCAGGACAGGGGAAACAATGAGCAGTTCTTC.